The entry below gives a single TCR beta chain sequence along with its context. Its target is not known. The sample comes from a study of response to subunit inactivated influenza vaccine. Overall study findings and caveats: Every seasonal influenza vaccination brings in few new T cells, the authors suggested.

TCRdb passed the RT-PCR reads through MiXCR, listing each CDR3 protein once. The sample includes 500,000 to 550,000 distinct CDR3 sequences, roughly 23% seen only once; the top ten take around 2.8%. These records were also assigned to another study, of T cells expressing NK-cell markers. That paper adds: cDNA encoding TCR beta was synthesized via 5'RACE template switching incorporating UMIs. Sorted CD3+CD56+NKG2C+, CD3+CD56+NKG2C- and CD3+CD56-NKG2C+ T cells provided the TCR beta repertoires. The study sequenced eight donors, seven HCMV-seropositive and one seronegative. There remained a lack of clarity about HCMV specificity of expanded NKG2C+ T cell clones.

The receptor's source is a man over 45 who received an inactivated influenza vaccine. The sequenced sample was CD4+ T cells sorted from PBMCs, obtained 11 to 12 days after vaccination.

The CDR3 bases are TGTGCCAGCAGCTCGACCACCTCTGGGGCCAACGTCCTGACTTTC. Translation gives CASSSTTSGANVLTF. J is TRBJ2-6 and V is TRBV3-1; D is unclear. The CDR3 length is 15 residues. Per germline, CDR1 LGHDT and CDR2 YNNKEL (reference sequence). V was trimmed by 5 bases and J by 0 bases, leaving 8 bases between them.